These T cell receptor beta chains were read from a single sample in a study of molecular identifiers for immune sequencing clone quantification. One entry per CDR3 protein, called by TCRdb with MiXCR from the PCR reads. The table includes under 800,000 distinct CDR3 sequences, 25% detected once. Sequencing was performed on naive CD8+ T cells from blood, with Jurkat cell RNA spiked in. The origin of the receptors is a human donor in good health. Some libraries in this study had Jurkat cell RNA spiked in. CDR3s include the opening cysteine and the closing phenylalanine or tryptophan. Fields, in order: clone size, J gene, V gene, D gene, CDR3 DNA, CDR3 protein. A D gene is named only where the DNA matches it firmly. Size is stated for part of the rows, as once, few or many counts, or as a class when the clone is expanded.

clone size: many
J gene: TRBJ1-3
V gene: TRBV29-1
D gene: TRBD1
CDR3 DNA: TGCAGCGCTCGACAGGGAAACTCTGGAAACACCATATATTTT
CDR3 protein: CSARQGNSGNTIYF

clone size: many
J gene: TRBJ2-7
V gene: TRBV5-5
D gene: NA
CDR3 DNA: TGTGCCAGCAGCCCCTGGGCAGGCAGCTCCTACGAGCAGTACTTC
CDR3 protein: CASSPWAGSSYEQYF

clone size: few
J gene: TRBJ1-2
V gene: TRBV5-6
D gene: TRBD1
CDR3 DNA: TGTGCCAGCAGCTTGGGGACAGGGTACTATGGCTACACCTTC
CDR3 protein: CASSLGTGYYGYTF

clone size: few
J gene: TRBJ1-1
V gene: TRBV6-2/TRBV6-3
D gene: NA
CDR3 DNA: TGTGCCAGCAGCCGAGGGCGGTCTGACACTGAAGCTTTCTTT
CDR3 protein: CASSRGRSDTEAFF

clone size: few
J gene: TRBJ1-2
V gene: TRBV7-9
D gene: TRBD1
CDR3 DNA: TGTGCCAGCAGCTTAGTGACAGGGCGAATTAACTATGGCTACACCTTC
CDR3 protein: CASSLVTGRINYGYTF

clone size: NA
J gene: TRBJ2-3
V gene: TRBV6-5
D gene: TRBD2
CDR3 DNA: TGTGCCAGCAGTTACTCTAGTAGCGGGGCCACAGATACGCAGTATTTT
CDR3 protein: CASSYSSSGATDTQYF

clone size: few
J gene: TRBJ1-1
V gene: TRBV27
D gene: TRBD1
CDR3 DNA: TGTGCCAGCAGTACAGGACAGGGGGGTGGAAGCACTGAAGCTTTCTTT
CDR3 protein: CASSTGQGGGSTEAFF

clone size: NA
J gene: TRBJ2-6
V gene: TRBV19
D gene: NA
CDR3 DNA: TGTGCCAGTAGACTTAGCTCTGGGGCCAGCGTCCTGACTTTC
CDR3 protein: CASRLSSGASVLTF

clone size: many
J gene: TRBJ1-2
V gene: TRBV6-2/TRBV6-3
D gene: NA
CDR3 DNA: TGTGCCAGCAGCCTCGCCCCCGGGCCAGACTATGGCTACACCTTC
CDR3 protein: CASSLAPGPDYGYTF

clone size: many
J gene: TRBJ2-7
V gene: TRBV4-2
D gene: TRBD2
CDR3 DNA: TGTGCCAGCAGCCAGTACTCGGGAGGCTACGAGCAGTACTTC
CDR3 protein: CASSQYSGGYEQYF

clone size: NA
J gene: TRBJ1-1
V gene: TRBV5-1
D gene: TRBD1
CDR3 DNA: TGCGCCAGCCGCCCGGGACAGGGGTTGAACACTGAAGCTTTCTTT
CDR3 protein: CASRPGQGLNTEAFF

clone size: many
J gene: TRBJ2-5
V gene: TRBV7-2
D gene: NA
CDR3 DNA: TGTGCCAGCAGCTTAAACGTGTGGGAGACCCAGTACTTC
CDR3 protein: CASSLNVWETQYF

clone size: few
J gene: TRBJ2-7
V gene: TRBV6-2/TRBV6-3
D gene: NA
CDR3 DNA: TGTGCCAGCAGTTACTCGCATCCCGAGCAGTACTTC
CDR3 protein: CASSYSHPEQYF

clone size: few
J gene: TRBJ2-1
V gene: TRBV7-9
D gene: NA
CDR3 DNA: TGTGCCAGCAGCTCGACAGAGAGCTCCTACAATGAGCAGTTCTTC
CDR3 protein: CASSSTESSYNEQFF

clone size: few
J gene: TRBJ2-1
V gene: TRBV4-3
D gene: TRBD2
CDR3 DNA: TGCGCCAGCAGCCAAGAACCTAGCGGGGCTAGCTCCTACAATGAGCAGTTCTTC
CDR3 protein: CASSQEPSGASSYNEQFF

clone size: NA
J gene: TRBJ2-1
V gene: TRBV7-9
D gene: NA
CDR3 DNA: TGTGCCAGCGGCTTAGGGTGGAGTTACGATGAGCAGTTCTTC
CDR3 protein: CASGLGWSYDEQFF

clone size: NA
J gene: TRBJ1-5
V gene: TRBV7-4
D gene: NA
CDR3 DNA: TGTGCCAGCAGCCACACCCAGCAGGTCTATGGCAATCAGCCCCAGCATTTT
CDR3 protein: CASSHTQQVYGNQPQHF

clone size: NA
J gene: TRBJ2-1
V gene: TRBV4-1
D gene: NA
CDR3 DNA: TGCGCCAGCAGCCAAGGGGGACTGATGATGGACAATGAGCAGTTCTTC
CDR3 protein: CASSQGGLMMDNEQFF

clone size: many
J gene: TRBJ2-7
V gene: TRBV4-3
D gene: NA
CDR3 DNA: TGCGCCAGCAGCCCCGCCCCAGCCTACGAGCAGTACTTC
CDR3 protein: CASSPAPAYEQYF

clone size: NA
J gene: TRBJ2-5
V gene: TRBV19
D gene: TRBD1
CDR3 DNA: TGTGCCAGTAGTATCCAAGGGGGCTCATCGACCCAGTACTTC
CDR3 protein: CASSIQGGSSTQYF

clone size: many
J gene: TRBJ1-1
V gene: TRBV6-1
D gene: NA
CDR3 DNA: TGTGCCAGCAGTGATGGGGGTGAAGCTTTCTTT
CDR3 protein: CASSDGGEAFF

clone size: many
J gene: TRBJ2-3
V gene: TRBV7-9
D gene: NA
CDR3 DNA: TGTGCCAGCAGCCAGGGGTCAGGGCCCTACACAGATACGCAGTATTTT
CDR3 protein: CASSQGSGPYTDTQYF